The 4 T cell receptor beta chains given below trace back to one sample, sequenced in a study of blood T cell repertoires in COVID-19. Method: immunoSEQ multiplex PCR; TCRdb's copy keeps in-frame clones and lacks some. This repertoire shows under 55,000 clones, almost 80% found once; its top ten account for roughly 6.1%. The sequenced sample consisted of PBMCs or T cells enriched from blood (not recorded which). The receptors stem from a woman between 45 and 65 years old with acute COVID-19.

This clone was observed once. Written as DNA, the CDR3 is TGTGCCACCAGTGATTTGGCGGCGGATACGCAGTATTTT. This codes for CATSDLAADTQYF. This chain joins TRBV24-1 and TRBJ2-3; no firm D call. Germline CDR1 and CDR2: KGHDR and SFDVKD. CDR3 length: 13 amino acids. The V and J ends lost 0 bases and 6 bases respectively, with 6 bases between them.

The chain combines TRBV6-5 with TRBJ1-2, with D perhaps matching TRBD1 (6 bases). Germline CDR1 MNHEY, CDR2 SVGAGI. This CDR3 has 13 amino acids. Deletions cut 4 bases from V and 2 bases from J, with 8 bases between. The CDR3 is CASSLQGNYGYTF. The CDR3 coding sequence is TGTGCCAGCAGTTTACAGGGAAACTATGGCTACACCTTC.

V is TRBV15 and J is TRBJ2-3; 7 bases are a match to TRBD2. CDR3 length: 17 amino acids. CDR1 and CDR2 (germline): LNHNV, YYDKDF (reference sequence). Trimming took 5 bases from V and 1 from J; bases not matched to a gene: 12. The CDR3 DNA reads TGTGCCACCAGCTCTAGATCCGGACTAGTCGGCACAGATACGCAGTATTTT. It encodes CATSSRSGLVGTDTQYF.

The chain uses TRBV5-1 and TRBJ1-2; no definite D call. CDR1 is SGHRS and CDR2 is YFSETQ in the germline V gene. Trimming stripped 1 base from V and 8 bases from J, with 15 bases between. The CDR3 runs 14 residues. The CDR3 nucleotides read TGCGCCAGCAGCTTGAGTAATCAGCTCGGGGGCTACACCTTC. Protein: CASSLSNQLGGYTF.